These 15 T cell receptor beta chains were sequenced from one sample in a study of CD4 T cells in relation to SARS-CoV-2 and coronaviruses. Profiling relied on immunoSEQ multiplex PCR, and the TCRdb table lists in-frame clones only, not all of them. Of some 60,000 clones detected, 92% appear once; the ten largest clones hold roughly 0.39%. The sample comprised naive CD4+ T cells from PBMCs. The subset: naive CD4+ T cells isolated by negative enrichment. The origin of the receptors is an adult with COVID-19.

V is TRBV5-4 and J is TRBJ2-7; TRBD2 matches at 7 bases. The CDR3 is 15 amino acids. Germline CDR1 reads SGHNT; CDR2 reads YYREEE (reference sequence). V shed 4 bases and J 2 bases; nucleotides not matched to a gene: 9. The CDR3 DNA sequence: TGTGCCAGCAGCCAAACTCCTAGCGGCCCCTACGAGCAGTACTTC. Protein sequence: CASSQTPSGPYEQYF. The whole variable domain, filled in from reference TRBV5-4 and TRBJ2-7, reads ETGVTQSPTHLIKTRGQQVTLRCSSQSGHNTVSWYQQALGQGPQFIFQYYREEENGRGNFPPRFSGLQFPNYSSELNVNALELDDSALYLCASSQTPSGPYEQYFGPGTRLTVT.

This chain uses TRBV5-1 with TRBJ2-7; perhaps TRBD1 as D (6 bases). The length of the CDR3 is 17 residues. Trimming stripped 0 bases from V and 4 bases from J, with 20 bases between. The germline V gene has CDR1 SGHRS and CDR2 YFSETQ. CDR3 in amino acids: CASSLAKGGVSRYEQYF. The DNA of the CDR3 is TGCGCCAGCAGCTTGGCCAAAGGGGGTGTCAGCCGGTACGAGCAGTACTTC. Drawing the rest from reference TRBV5-1 and TRBJ2-7, the complete variable domain is KAGVTQTPRYLIKTRGQQVTLSCSPISGHRSVSWYQQTPGQGLQFLFEYFSETQRNKGNFPGRFSGRQFSNSRSEMNVSTLELGDSALYLCASSLAKGGVSRYEQYFGPGTRLTVT.

The rearrangement joins TRBV7-2 to TRBJ2-3; 14 bases fit TRBD2. The CDR3 is 17 residues long. Trimming removed 10 bases from V and 1 base from J; junction bases left unmatched: 10. The germline CDR1 and CDR2 sequences are SGHTA and FQGNSA. The DNA for the CDR3 is TGTGCCACCTCGACTAGCGGGAGGGCCTGGGGCACAGATACGCAGTATTTT. Translated: CATSTSGRAWGTDTQYF.

The V and J genes are TRBV10-3 and TRBJ2-7; 10 nucleotides agree with TRBD2. V lost 0 bases, J lost 4 bases, and 6 bases stayed unmatched. The CDR3 is 16 amino acids. Germline V gene data show CDR1 as ENHRY and CDR2 as SYGVKD. CDR3 sequence: CAISESRAGGPYEQYF. The CDR3 DNA is TGTGCCATCAGTGAGTCGCGAGCGGGAGGGCCGTACGAGCAGTACTTC.

The CDR3 sequence is CASSFVEGDGYTF. CDR3 DNA sequence: TGTGCCAGCAGCTTTGTTGAGGGGGATGGCTACACCTTC. The V call is TRBV12-1, the J call TRBJ1-2; TRBD1 is the table's D call, not checked against the DNA. TRBV12-1 is a pseudogene segment. This CDR3 comprises 13 residues.

The chain recombines TRBV29-1 with TRBJ1-4; D not certain. V lost 1 base and J lost 4, with 7 bases in between. Germline CDR1 SQVTM, CDR2 ANQGSEA. The CDR3 runs to 13 residues. CDR3 protein: CSVEVGRNEKLFF. CDR3 bases: TGCAGCGTTGAAGTTGGACGTAATGAAAAACTGTTTTTT.

The V and J genes are TRBV5-6 and TRBJ2-7, with 7 bases aligning to TRBD1. The junction had 6 bases not matched to a gene; V was cut back by 0 bases and J by 3 bases. The CDR3 is 15 residues long. The V gene's germline CDR1 is SGHDT and CDR2 YYEEEE. The CDR3 region is CASSLGTGLGYEQYF. CDR3 DNA sequence: TGTGCCAGCAGCTTGGGGACAGGCCTAGGCTACGAGCAGTACTTC.

V and J are TRBV6-2 or TRBV6-3 and TRBJ2-1, with 9 bases fitting TRBD2. The junction had 6 bases not matched to a gene; V was cut back by 6 bases and J by 9 bases. CDR1 is MNHEY, CDR2 SVGEGT, per germline. The CDR3 sequence is 13 residues long. The CDR3, as DNA: TGTGCCAGCAGCCTGGGACTAGCATCTGAGCAGTTCTTC. This encodes CASSLGLASEQFF.

This clone was observed once. CDR3 sequence: CASSPANKNIQYF. CDR3 coding DNA: TGTGCCAGCAGCCCCGCTAACAAAAACATTCAGTACTTC. This chain uses TRBV11-2 with TRBJ2-4; D not resolved. Germline V gene lookup returns CDR1 SGHAT and CDR2 FQNNGV. The CDR3 contains 13 residues. V was cut by 5 bases and J by 3 bases, with 8 bases left in between.

V and J are TRBV5-4 and TRBJ1-2, with D maybe TRBD1 (5 bases). V shed 8 bases and J shed 6 bases, with 20 bases lying between them. From germline, CDR1 is SGHNT and CDR2 YYREEE (reference sequence). This CDR3 is 14 amino acids long. CDR3 DNA sequence: TGTGCCAGTCCTGGGACCCCCCTAACCCATGGCTACACCTTC. This encodes CASPGTPLTHGYTF. The complete variable domain, with remaining parts taken from reference TRBV5-4 and TRBJ1-2, reads ETGVTQSPTHLIKTRGQQVTLRCSSQSGHNTVSWYQQALGQGPQFIFQYYREEENGRGNFPPRFSGLQFPNYSSELNVNALELDDSALYLCASPGTPLTHGYTFGSGTRLTVV.

The CDR3 DNA follows: TGTGCCAGCTCACCCGGGAGAGGGCGAGAGACCCAGTACTTC. It encodes CASSPGRGRETQYF. This rearrangement joins TRBV18 to TRBJ2-5; a possible D gene is TRBD2 (6 bases). The CDR3 contains 14 residues. The germline V gene has CDR1 KGHSH and CDR2 LQKENI. V was pared by 3 bases and J by 4 bases, with 12 bases between.

The rearrangement uses TRBV18 and TRBJ2-7; possible D gene TRBD1, 6 bases. Per the germline V gene, CDR1 is KGHSH and CDR2 is LQKENI. The CDR3 is made up of 15 amino acids. V was trimmed by 6 bases and J by 2 bases, leaving 17 bases between them. The CDR3 spells CASSPRGTLTYEQYF. The CDR3 DNA sequence: TGTGCCAGCTCCCCCCGTGGGACATTAACCTACGAGCAGTACTTC. The variable domain in full, completed from reference TRBV18 and TRBJ2-7, reads NAGVMQNPRHLVRRRGQEARLRCSPMKGHSHVYWYRQLPEEGLKFMVYLQKENIIDESGMPKERFSAEFPKEGPSILRIQQVVRGDSAAYFCASSPRGTLTYEQYFGPGTRLTVT.

This clone was recorded only once. The chain couples TRBV30 to TRBJ1-5; D remains unclear. The CDR3 loop spans 17 amino acids. Germline V lookup: CDR1 GTSNPN, CDR2 SVGIG (reference sequence). Trimming left V 1 base short and J 0 bases short, with 16 bases between. CDR3 sequence (DNA): TGTGCCTGGAGTGCGGCAACCAATAAGAATAGCAATCAGCCCCAGCATTTT. Protein sequence: CAWSAATNKNSNQPQHF. Looking up the rest from reference TRBV30 and TRBJ1-5 gives the full variable domain: SQTIHQWPATLVQPVGSPLSLECTVEGTSNPNLYWYRQAAGRGLQLLFYSVGIGQISSEVPQNLSASRPQDRQFILSSKKLLLSDSGFYLCAWSAATNKNSNQPQHFGDGTRLSIL.

The chain carries TRBV3-1 (or the pseudogene TRBV3-2) and TRBJ2-1; 9 bases map to TRBD2. The CDR3 runs 11 residues. The junction had 5 bases not matched to a gene; V was cut back by 6 bases and J by 14 bases. The germline V gene encodes CDR1 LGHDT and CDR2 YNNKEL (reference sequence). The CDR3 DNA sequence: TGTGCCAGCAGGCGGGGGGGATCGGAGTTCTTC. Amino acid sequence: CASRRGGSEFF.

The rearrangement links TRBV20-1 to TRBJ2-7; 7 nucleotides match TRBD2. Germline V lookup: CDR1 DFQATT, CDR2 SNEGSKA (reference sequence). There are 17 residues in the CDR3. V gave up 3 bases and J gave up 0 bases; unmatched junction bases: 14. This chain's CDR3 is CSASGAASGYNSYEQYF. The CDR3 bases are TGCAGTGCTAGTGGGGCGGCTAGCGGTTATAACTCCTACGAGCAGTACTTC.